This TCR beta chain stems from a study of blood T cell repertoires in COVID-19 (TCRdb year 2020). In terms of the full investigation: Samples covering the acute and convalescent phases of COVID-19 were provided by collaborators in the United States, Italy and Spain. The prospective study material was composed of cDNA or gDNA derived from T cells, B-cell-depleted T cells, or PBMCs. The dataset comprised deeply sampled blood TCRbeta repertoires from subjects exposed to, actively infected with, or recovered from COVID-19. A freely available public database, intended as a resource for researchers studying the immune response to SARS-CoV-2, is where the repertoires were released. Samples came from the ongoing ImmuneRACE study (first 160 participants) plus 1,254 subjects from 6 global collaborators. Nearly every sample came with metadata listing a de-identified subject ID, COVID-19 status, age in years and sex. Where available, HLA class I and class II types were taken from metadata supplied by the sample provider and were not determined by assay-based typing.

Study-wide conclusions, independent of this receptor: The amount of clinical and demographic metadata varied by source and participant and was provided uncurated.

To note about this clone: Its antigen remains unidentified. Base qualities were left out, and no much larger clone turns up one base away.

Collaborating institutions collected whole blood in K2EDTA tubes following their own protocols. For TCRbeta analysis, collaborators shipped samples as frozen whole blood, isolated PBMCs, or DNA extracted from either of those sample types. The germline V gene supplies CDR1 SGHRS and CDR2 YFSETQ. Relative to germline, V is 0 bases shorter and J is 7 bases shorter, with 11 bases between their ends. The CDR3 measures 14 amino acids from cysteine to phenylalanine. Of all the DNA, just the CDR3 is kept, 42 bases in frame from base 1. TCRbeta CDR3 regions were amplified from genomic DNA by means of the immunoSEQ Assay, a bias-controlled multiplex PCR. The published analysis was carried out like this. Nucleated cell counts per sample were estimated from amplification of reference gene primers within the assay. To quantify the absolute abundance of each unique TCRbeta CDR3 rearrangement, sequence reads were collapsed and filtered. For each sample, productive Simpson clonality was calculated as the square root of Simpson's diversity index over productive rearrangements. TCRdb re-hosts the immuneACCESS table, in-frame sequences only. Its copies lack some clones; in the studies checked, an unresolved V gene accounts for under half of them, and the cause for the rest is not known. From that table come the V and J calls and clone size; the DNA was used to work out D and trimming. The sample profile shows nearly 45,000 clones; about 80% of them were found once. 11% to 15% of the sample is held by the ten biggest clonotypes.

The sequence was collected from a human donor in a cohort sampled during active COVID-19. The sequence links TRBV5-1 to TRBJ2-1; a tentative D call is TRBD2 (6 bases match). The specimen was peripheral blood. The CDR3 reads CASSLESGRNEQFF. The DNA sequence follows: TGCGCCAGCAGCTTGGAGTCAGGGAGGAATGAGCAGTTCTTC. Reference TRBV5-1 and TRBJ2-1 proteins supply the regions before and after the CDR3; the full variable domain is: KAGVTQTPRYLIKTRGQQVTLSCSPISGHRSVSWYQQTPGQGLQFLFEYFSETQRNKGNFPGRFSGRQFSNSRSEMNVSTLELGDSALYLCASSLESGRNEQFFGPGTRLTVL.